This T cell receptor (beta chain) was identified in a study of CD4 T cells in relation to SARS-CoV-2 and coronaviruses. Study-wide context: PBMCs were cultured with antigen for over nine days before TCR beta sequencing.

Using immunoSEQ multiplex PCR, the repertoire was profiled, and TCRdb retains in-frame clones only, with some absent. The table records approximately 19,000 clones, more than 60% of them present only once. Trimming pared 1 base from V and 4 bases from J, leaving 10 bases between. CDR3 length equals 14 residues. Per the germline V gene, CDR1 is MNHEY and CDR2 is SMNVEV (reference sequence). As for this clone: Its antigen is undetermined.

The unexposed donors gave CD4+ T cells in about 2010-2019, prior to COVID-19. The cells were cultured for about 10 days before CD4+ T cells were isolated. Cells permitting, SARS-CoV-2 S/N and four cold-coronavirus spikes were tested on unexposed-donor CD4+ T cells. On days 3 and 7, cultures got half fresh IL-2 medium. Notes on the study in general: SARS-CoV-2-driven expansion was significantly weaker in crossreactive than monoreactive clones.

This TCR came from a human donor in good health. The chain links TRBV27 to TRBJ1-1; a weak D match, TRBD1 (6 bases). Sequencing used CD4+ T cells from PBMCs, cultured in vitro. CDR3 nucleotide sequence: TGTGCCAGCAGTTTATTTAGGGGGGGCACTGAAGCTTTCTTT. Amino acid sequence: CASSLFRGGTEAFF.